The next 19 T cell receptor beta chains were all read from a single sample in a study of T cell responses to AZD1222 COVID-19 vaccine (dated by TCRdb to 2020 to 2022). Libraries were constructed by the immunoSEQ multiplex PCR assay. Sourced from immuneACCESS, this table was stored by TCRdb with only in-frame sequences that have V and J called. A share of the clones is absent; for the studies checked, an unresolved V gene accounts for under half, and the remainder has no known explanation. The sample table contains roughly 170,000 clones; only one count was recorded for 94% of them. Around 1.6% of the sample belongs to the ten largest clones. Interpreted using the paper, the time point label stands for: about 28 days (+/-7) after the second vaccine dose. Sequenced here: peripheral blood, sampled 28 days after the second AZD1222 dose. The receptors come from an adult who received the AZD1222 COVID-19 vaccine.

The chain employs TRBV3-1 (or the pseudogene TRBV3-2) and TRBJ1-5; possible D gene TRBD1, 5 bases. CDR1 and CDR2 from the germline V gene are LGHDT and YNNKEL (reference sequence). V lost 1 base and J 4 bases, leaving 11 bases between the germline ends. This CDR3 contains 15 residues. CDR3 protein: CASSQGRGGNQPQHF. CDR3 in DNA: TGTGCCAGCAGCCAAGGAAGGGGCGGGAATCAGCCCCAGCATTTT.

The chain recombines TRBV5-6 with TRBJ1-5; D not certain. The germline V gene has CDR1 SGHDT and CDR2 YYEEEE. Deletions cut 4 bases from V and 4 bases from J, with 6 bases between. CDR3 length: 12 residues. In nucleotides, the CDR3 is TGTGCCAGCAGCCCCTTTAATCAGCCCCAGCATTTT. Protein product: CASSPFNQPQHF.

The chain uses TRBV19 and TRBJ1-1; 7 nucleotides align to TRBD1. J lost 3 bases, V lost 6 bases, and 4 bases had no gene match. This CDR3 contains 13 residues. Germline V gene lookup returns CDR1 LNHDA and CDR2 SQIVND (reference sequence). CDR3 nucleotide sequence: TGTGCCAGTAGCCAGACAGGGTACACTGAAGCTTTCTTT. As protein: CASSQTGYTEAFF.

J is TRBJ2-2 and V is TRBV29-1; D gene uncertain. Per germline, CDR1 SQVTM and CDR2 ANQGSEA. The CDR3 runs to 14 residues. The ends were cut back, 4 bases at V and 2 bases at J, with 11 bases in the middle. The CDR3 DNA follows: TGCAGCGTTGGGACGCTGGGCAACACCGGGGAGCTGTTTTTT. Translating it yields CSVGTLGNTGELFF.

The gene calls are TRBV6-1 and TRBJ2-7, with a possible D match to TRBD2 (6 bases). The CDR3 has 15 residues. Trimming pared 3 bases from V and 4 bases from J, leaving 16 bases between. CDR1 and CDR2 from the germline V gene are MNHNS and SASEGT. The CDR3 reads CASSDRTTGGYEQYF. DNA of the CDR3: TGTGCCAGCAGTGACCGGACTACCGGGGGTTACGAGCAGTACTTC.

The chain joins TRBV7-9 to TRBJ1-3; TRBD1 is a possible D gene (5 bases). CDR3 length: 15 amino acids. V lost 5 bases and J lost 2, with 13 bases in between. CDR1 and CDR2 from the germline V gene are SEHNR and FQNEAQ (reference sequence). The CDR3: CASSATGTAGNTIYF. CDR3 coding DNA: TGTGCCAGCAGCGCTACCGGGACGGCTGGAAACACCATATATTTT.

The chain combines TRBV3-1 (or the pseudogene TRBV3-2) with TRBJ1-1, with a possible D match to TRBD1 (5 bases). Trimming removed 0 bases from V and 6 bases from J, with 11 bases in between. The CDR3 runs 14 residues. Germline V gene sequence: CDR1 LGHDT, CDR2 YNNKEL (reference sequence). CDR3 DNA sequence: TGTGCCAGCAGCCAAGAGCAGGGAGGCGCTGAAGCTTTCTTT. Protein: CASSQEQGGAEAFF.

The gene calls are TRBV3-1 (or the pseudogene TRBV3-2) and TRBJ1-6; D not certain. This CDR3 is 13 amino acids long. Germline V gene sequence: CDR1 LGHDT, CDR2 YNNKEL (reference sequence). Between the trimmed V and J ends, which lost 3 bases and 11 bases, there was a span of 11 bases. CDR3 in amino acids: CASSHVAEPPLHF. The CDR3 nucleotides read TGTGCCAGCAGCCATGTCGCGGAGCCACCCCTCCACTTT.

The chain combines TRBV30 with TRBJ2-2; TRBD2 agrees at 10 bases. The CDR3 covers 14 residues. Per the germline V gene, CDR1 is GTSNPN and CDR2 is SVGIG (reference sequence). The J segment lost 5 bases and the V segment lost 6 bases, leaving 6 bases of the junction unmatched. The CDR3, as DNA: TGTGCCTGCACGCCGGGACTAGCGACCGGGGAGCTGTTTTTT. It codes for CACTPGLATGELFF.

V usage is TRBV7-8 and J usage is TRBJ1-1, with 10 bases identical to TRBD1. V gave up 3 bases and J gave up 8 bases; unmatched junction bases: 12. This CDR3 comprises 16 residues. Germline CDR1 and CDR2: SGHVS and FQNEAQ. This chain's CDR3 is CASSLDRGSFSPEAFF. In DNA form, the CDR3 reads TGTGCCAGCAGCTTGGACAGGGGGTCATTCTCTCCCGAAGCTTTCTTT. Full variable domain (missing parts from reference TRBV7-8 and TRBJ1-1): GAGVSQSPRYKVAKRGQDVALRCDPISGHVSLFWYQQALGQGPEFLTYFQNEAQLDKSGLPSDRFFAERPEGSVSTLKIQRTQQEDSAVYLCASSLDRGSFSPEAFFGQGTRLTVV.

This rearrangement joins TRBV25-1 to TRBJ1-2; 9 bases are shared with TRBD1. Germline CDR1 MGHDK, CDR2 SYGVNS. This CDR3 has 15 residues. V trimming: 4 bases; J trimming: 4 bases; junction bases outside the gene matches: 7. The CDR3 sequence: CASSASDRGAYGYTF. The DNA for the CDR3 is TGTGCCAGCAGTGCCTCGGACAGGGGAGCCTATGGCTACACCTTC.

This clone was observed a handful of times. The chain recombines TRBV5-5 with TRBJ1-1, with D possibly matching TRBD1 (5 bases). Per the germline V gene, CDR1 is SGHKS and CDR2 is YYEKEE (reference sequence). The V end lost 0 bases, the J end lost 8 bases, and 23 bases lay between the germline ends. This CDR3 is 17 amino acids long. The CDR3 region has the DNA TGTGCCAGCAGCTTGGTAGTGGGTACAGGTTTCCCGGGAGAAGCTTTCTTT. This gives the protein CASSLVVGTGFPGEAFF.

The CDR3 is CASCRDPSGELFF. CDR3 coding DNA: TGTGCCAGCTGTCGGGACCCCTCCGGGGAGCTGTTTTTT. The gene calls are TRBV27 and TRBJ2-2; either TRBD1 or TRBD2 may fit D (5 bases each). This CDR3 spans 13 amino acids. Germline loops: CDR1 MNHEY, CDR2 SMNVEV (reference sequence). The V and J ends lost 8 bases and 6 bases respectively, with 13 bases between them.

The V gene is TRBV18, the J gene TRBJ2-7; D is tentatively TRBD1 or TRBD2 (5 bases each). V dropped 4 bases and J dropped 3 bases, with 13 bases sitting between them. The CDR3 is 14 residues long. Germline CDR1 reads KGHSH; CDR2 reads LQKENI. This CDR3 is CASSQPGRLYEQYF. CDR3 DNA: TGTGCCAGCTCACAGCCGGGACGGCTCTACGAGCAGTACTTC.

Notes on this clone: Other DNA sequences in this sample translate to the same CDR3. This rearrangement joins TRBV6-2 or TRBV6-3 to TRBJ1-1, with D tentatively TRBD1 (6 bases). Trimming cost V 5 bases and J 1 base, with 8 bases left between them. This CDR3 region has 13 residues. CDR1 and CDR2 (germline): MNHEY, SVGEGT. The CDR3 is CASSPRGNTEAFF. CDR3 sequence (DNA): TGTGCCAGCAGTCCCAGGGGGAACACTGAAGCTTTCTTT.

The chain couples TRBV5-4 to TRBJ1-2; 9 positions match TRBD1. CDR1 is SGHNT, CDR2 YYREEE, per germline (reference sequence). The CDR3 is 13 residues long. Losses at the gene ends were 4 bases for V and 6 bases for J; bases not matched to a gene: 4. The CDR3 region is CASSQDRGDGYTF. In DNA form, the CDR3 reads TGTGCCAGCAGCCAAGACAGGGGGGATGGCTACACCTTC.

V is TRBV5-1 and J is TRBJ1-5; a weak D match, TRBD1 (5 bases). V gave up 1 base and J gave up 1 base, with 27 bases separating them. Germline CDR1 is SGHRS and CDR2 is YFSETQ. This CDR3 contains 21 residues. CDR3 coding DNA: TGCGCCAGCAGCTTGCCCCCAAGGGCAGGGAAGATGGGACGCAGCAATCAGCCCCAGCATTTT. This sequence encodes CASSLPPRAGKMGRSNQPQHF.

This chain uses TRBV19 with TRBJ1-5; D uncertain. CDR1 LNHDA and CDR2 SQIVND come from the germline V gene (reference sequence). Trimming took 6 bases from V and 1 from J, leaving 19 bases between them. The CDR3 length is 17 residues. CDR3 DNA sequence: TGTGCCAGTAGACCACACGGCAGCTTGAAAAGCAATCAGCCCCAGCATTTT. Residues: CASRPHGSLKSNQPQHF.

V gene TRBV9 combines with J gene TRBJ2-7; D is possibly TRBD1 or TRBD2 (5 bases each). The CDR3 length is 16 residues. The V and J ends lost 3 bases and 2 bases respectively, with 18 bases between them. The germline V gene has CDR1 SGDLS and CDR2 YYNGEE. CDR3 sequence (DNA): TGTGCCAGCAGCGGGGGGACCGGGACGGGGACCTACGAGCAGTACTTC. Amino acid sequence: CASSGGTGTGTYEQYF.